This TCR beta chain was captured in a study of T cells expressing NK-cell markers. Whole-study findings and limits: Several donors' CD3+CD56-NKG2C+ cells were dominated by the same clonotypes. Dominant NKG2C+ clonotype frequencies of about 1.0-7.0% of CD8+ T cells were measured in five or six donors. Whether expanded NKG2C+ T cell clones were HCMV-specific remained unclear.

Note on this clonotype: The antigen is undetermined.

TCRdb reprocessed the 5' RACE reads, keeping one entry per CDR3 protein, no DNA. Its listing shows roughly 300,000 distinct CDR3 sequences. There are 14 residues in the CDR3. Germline V gene sequence: CDR1 MNHEY, CDR2 SVGEGT. Material for sequencing was blood T cells: a sorted CD56 or NKG2C T cell subset, CD4+ or CD8+ T cells, or bulk PBMC T cells (not recorded which). The genes are TRBV6-2 or TRBV6-3 and TRBJ2-1; TCRdb calls TRBD2, which cannot be checked without DNA. The receptor was isolated from a woman aged 18 to 75 in good health. CDR3 amino acids: CASSLAGTFNEQFF.